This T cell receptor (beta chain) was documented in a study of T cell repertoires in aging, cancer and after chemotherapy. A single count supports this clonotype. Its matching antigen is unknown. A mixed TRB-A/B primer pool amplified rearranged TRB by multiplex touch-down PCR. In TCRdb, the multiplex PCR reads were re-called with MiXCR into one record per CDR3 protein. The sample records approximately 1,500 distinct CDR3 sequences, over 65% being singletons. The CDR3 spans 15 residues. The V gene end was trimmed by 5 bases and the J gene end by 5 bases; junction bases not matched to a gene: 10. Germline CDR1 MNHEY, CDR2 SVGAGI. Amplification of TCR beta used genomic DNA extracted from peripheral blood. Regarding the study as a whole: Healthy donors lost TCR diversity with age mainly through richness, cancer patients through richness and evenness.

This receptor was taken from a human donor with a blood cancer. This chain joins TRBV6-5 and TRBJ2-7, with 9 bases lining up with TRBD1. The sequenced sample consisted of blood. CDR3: CASSESMDRGHEQYF. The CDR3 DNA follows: TGTGCCAGCAGTGAGTCGATGGACAGGGGCCACGAGCAGTACTTC.